The 5 T cell receptor beta chains below come from one sample, sequenced in a study of blood T cell repertoires in COVID-19. TCRdb's table, derived via immunoSEQ multiplex PCR, lists solely in-frame clones and lacks some. The profile shows 130,000 or so clones, 86% of them singletons. Specimen: peripheral blood. The receptors stem from a woman aged 55 to 70 with acute or convalescent COVID-19.

The CDR3 DNA follows: TGTGCCAGTCATCCCGGAGGCATCTCCTACGAGCAGTACTTC. Its protein product is CASHPGGISYEQYF. The rearrangement uses TRBV19 and TRBJ2-7, with D possibly TRBD2 on 5 matching bases. Looked up from germline, CDR1 is LNHDA and CDR2 is SQIVND (reference sequence). Trimming took 8 bases from V and 0 from J, leaving 14 bases between them. The CDR3 consists of 14 residues.

The genes are TRBV19 and TRBJ2-6, with 11 bases aligning to TRBD1. CDR1 is LNHDA, CDR2 SQIVND, per germline (reference sequence). The V segment lost 3 bases and the J segment 0 bases; nucleotides outside the gene matches: 10. The CDR3 spans 20 residues. CDR3 bases: TGTGCCAGTAGTATCCTGTCCCTGGGACAGGGGGTCTCTGGGGCCAACGTCCTGACTTTC. It specifies CASSILSLGQGVSGANVLTF.

CDR3 nucleotide sequence: TGCGCCAGCAGAGGGGCTGGGGCCAACGTCCTGACTTTC. Protein: CASRGAGANVLTF. The chain uses TRBV10-2 and TRBJ2-6, with D maybe TRBD1 (5 bases). The V gene's germline CDR1 is WSHSY and CDR2 SAAADI. The V gene lost 6 bases and the J gene lost 2 bases, with 5 bases spanning the gap. The CDR3 runs to 13 residues.

The chain is built from TRBV11-2 and TRBJ2-3; D may be TRBD2 (6 bases). In germline, CDR1 is SGHAT, CDR2 FQNNGV. CDR3 size: 16 residues. V was pared by 0 bases and J by 4 bases, with 14 bases between. The CDR3 sequence is CASSLEGVAGSDTQYF. In DNA form, the CDR3 reads TGTGCCAGCAGCTTAGAGGGTGTGGCGGGATCAGATACGCAGTATTTT.

The genes are TRBV6-1 and TRBJ1-1; D gene ambiguous. The CDR3 is 13 amino acids. V was pared by 0 bases and J by 6 bases, with 8 bases between. Germline assignment: CDR1 MNHNS and CDR2 SASEGT. The CDR3, as DNA: TGTGCCAGCAGTGAAGCCCGATTAGCTGAAGCTTTCTTT. This sequence encodes CASSEARLAEAFF.